A single sample is the source of the 32 T cell receptor beta chains below, sequenced in a study of metastatic and nonmetastatic thyroid tumors. Each patient came to thyroid surgery without any prior treatment (of any kind). TCRdb ran MiXCR on the PCR reads. The repertoire holds some 20,000 clones, 25% to 30% seen once, with 6.1% in the top ten. The sequencing input was blood. Every receptor here comes from a female donor with papillary thyroid cancer or a benign thyroid nodule (not recorded which). Some clones in this sample may be carry-over from other donors' samples.

There are many counts of this clone. The chain employs TRBV9 and TRBJ2-6; 12 bases agree with TRBD1. V gave up 2 bases and J gave up 2 bases; unmatched junction bases: 5. In germline, CDR1 is SGDLS, CDR2 YYNGEE. This CDR3 region has 18 residues. This CDR3 reads CASSVGDRGRAGANVLTF. CDR3 coding DNA: TGTGCCAGCAGCGTGGGGGACAGGGGGCGAGCTGGGGCCAACGTCCTGACTTTC.

As DNA, the CDR3 is TGTGCCGCGGCGCGCAGAGGAGATGGCTACACCTTC. Its translation: CAAARRGDGYTF. J is TRBJ1-2 and V is TRBV30, with D unresolved. V lost 8 bases to trimming and J lost 6 bases, with 16 bases between them. CDR3 size: 12 residues. Germline CDR1 GTSNPN, CDR2 SVGIG (reference sequence).

By sample fraction, this clone is medium-sized. The chain recombines TRBV6-6 with TRBJ2-3; no clear D gene. The CDR3 extends over 14 amino acids. With 2 bases removed from V and 3 bases from J, the gap between germline ends came to 9 bases. CDR1 MNHNY and CDR2 SVGAGI come from the germline V gene (reference sequence). CDR3 loop: CASSYDDWTDTQYF. The CDR3 DNA follows: TGTGCCAGCAGTTACGACGATTGGACAGATACGCAGTATTTT.

The V and J genes are TRBV19 and TRBJ1-2, with 9 bases aligning to TRBD1. The CDR3 contains 17 residues. The germline CDR1 and CDR2 sequences are LNHDA and SQIVND (reference sequence). Trimming removed 10 bases from V and 4 bases from J; junction bases left unmatched: 19. The CDR3 sequence is CATTPRDRARLAYGYTF. The CDR3 region has the DNA TGTGCCACCACCCCCCGGGACAGGGCTCGCCTCGCCTATGGCTACACCTTC.

In its sample, this clone ranks as medium-sized. V is TRBV20-1 and J is TRBJ2-7; D not resolved. The CDR3 runs to 12 residues. The V and J ends lost 4 bases and 0 bases respectively, with 7 bases between them. Germline-derived CDR1 and CDR2 are DFQATT and SNEGSKA (reference sequence). This CDR3 reads CSAKPGSYEQYF. The CDR3 coding sequence is TGCAGTGCTAAGCCAGGCTCCTACGAGCAGTACTTC.

Many counts were recorded for this clone. The chain carries TRBV10-2 and TRBJ1-1; D is ambiguous. This CDR3 has 14 residues. The V gene lost 3 bases and the J gene lost 3 bases, with 11 bases spanning the gap. CDR1 is WSHSY, CDR2 SAAADI, per germline. CDR3 sequence: CASSERGGHTEAFF. The CDR3 bases are TGCGCCAGCAGTGAACGGGGAGGTCACACTGAAGCTTTCTTT.

This clone has ten or more counts. The chain is built from TRBV20-1 and TRBJ1-1; no clear D. With 4 bases removed from V and 0 bases from J, the gap between germline ends came to 6 bases. Germline V gene lookup returns CDR1 DFQATT and CDR2 SNEGSKA (reference sequence). There are 12 residues in the CDR3. The CDR3 DNA reads as TGCAGTGCTATGCCCATGAACACTGAAGCTTTCTTT. This sequence encodes CSAMPMNTEAFF.

This chain links TRBV4-1 with TRBJ1-2; D possibly corresponds to TRBD1 (5 bases). This CDR3 spans 14 amino acids. Between the trimmed V and J ends, which lost 0 bases and 7 bases, there was a span of 12 bases. Germline V gene data show CDR1 as MGHRA and CDR2 as YSYEKL. The DNA of the CDR3 is TGCGCCAGCAGCCAAGAGGGGGGGTTAAGTGGCTACACCTTC. Encoded protein: CASSQEGGLSGYTF.

At least ten counts were recorded for this clone. This chain uses TRBV20-1 with TRBJ1-2; no definite D call. Trimming stripped 3 bases from V and 6 bases from J, with 14 bases between. This CDR3 contains 13 residues. Per the germline V gene, CDR1 is DFQATT and CDR2 is SNEGSKA (reference sequence). In DNA form, the CDR3 reads TGCAGTGCTAGTCTAGAGGATCTCCATGGCTACACCTTC. This gives the protein CSASLEDLHGYTF.

By its share, this clone is medium-sized. The CDR3 here is CASTLPRGDGYEQYF. The CDR3 region has the DNA TGTGCCAGCACCCTCCCCCGGGGGGATGGGTACGAGCAGTACTTC. The rearrangement joins TRBV28 to TRBJ2-7; 7 bases are shared with TRBD2. Trimming took 7 bases from V and 4 from J; bases not matched to a gene: 13. From germline, CDR1 is MDHEN and CDR2 SYDVKM. The CDR3 length is 15 residues.

The chain has TRBV20-1 and TRBJ1-3; D gene ambiguous. The CDR3 is made up of 15 amino acids. V lost 1 base and J lost 3, with 13 bases in between. Germline V gene data show CDR1 as DFQATT and CDR2 as SNEGSKA (reference sequence). CDR3 sequence: CSARGQAGIGNTIYF. DNA of the CDR3: TGCAGTGCTAGAGGCCAGGCGGGGATTGGAAACACCATATATTTT.

The V gene is TRBV6-1, the J gene TRBJ1-5, with D uncertain. CDR1 is MNHNS and CDR2 is SASEGT in the germline V gene. Trimming took 2 bases from V and 4 from J, leaving 6 bases between them. The CDR3 consists of 13 residues. The CDR3, as DNA: TGTGCCAGCAGTGAATTCAGGAATCAGCCCCAGCATTTT. Translating gives CASSEFRNQPQHF.

In its sample, this clone was seen many times. J is TRBJ1-2 and V is TRBV3-1, with a weak D call TRBD1 (5 bases). Trimming took 5 bases from V and 8 from J, leaving 12 bases between them. The CDR3 spans 12 residues. Looked up from germline, CDR1 is LGHDT and CDR2 is YNNKEL (reference sequence). The CDR3 region has the DNA TGTGCCAGCAGCAGGGGCCCCGCCGGCTACACCTTC. It yields the protein CASSRGPAGYTF.

Ten or more counts support this clone. The V and J genes are TRBV2 and TRBJ1-5, with D possibly TRBD1 on 6 matching bases. Germline V gene data show CDR1 as SNHLY and CDR2 as FYNNEI. The V end was cut by 1 base, the J end by 9 bases, with 22 bases between. The CDR3 has 17 amino acids. CDR3 residues: CASSEVAHRETSRPQHF. CDR3 sequence (DNA): TGTGCCAGCAGTGAAGTAGCCCACAGGGAGACGAGTCGGCCCCAGCATTTT.

This clone was seen only a few times. This rearrangement joins TRBV20-1 to TRBJ2-7; D is unresolved. Germline V gene sequence: CDR1 DFQATT, CDR2 SNEGSKA (reference sequence). V dropped 3 bases and J dropped 5 bases, with 11 bases sitting between them. The CDR3 length is 12 residues. CDR3 coding DNA: TGCAGTGCTAGTAAAGCGTCTGACGAGCAGTACTTC. Protein product: CSASKASDEQYF.

Worth noting for this clone: Likely a read error: the CDR3 ends without its conserved phenylalanine or tryptophan. The chain recombines TRBV10-3 with TRBJ2-5; 9 nucleotides line up with TRBD1. CDR1 and CDR2 (germline): ENHRY, SYGVKD. The CDR3 has 14 amino acids. The ends lost 5 bases at V and 5 bases at J; junction bases unmatched: 6. In nucleotides, the CDR3 is TGTGCCATCAGTCCGGGACAGGGTCCTGAGACCCAGTACCTC. This codes for CAISPGQGPETQYL.

Worth noting for this clone: The final CDR3 position lacks the conserved phenylalanine or tryptophan, pointing to a likely read error. This chain connects TRBV12-3 or TRBV12-4 to TRBJ1-5, with a tentative D call TRBD1 (6 bases). The CDR3 length is 14 residues. V lost 3 bases and J 1 base, leaving 7 bases between the germline ends. CDR3: CASSLGQSNQPQHL. The DNA for the CDR3 is TGTGCCAGCAGTTTGGGACAAAGCAATCAGCCCCAGCATCTT.

This clone was counted between two and nine times. This rearrangement joins TRBV6-1 to TRBJ2-5; D remains ambiguous. This CDR3 is built from 11 residues. V shed 7 bases and J shed 5 bases, with 8 bases lying between them. The germline V gene has CDR1 MNHNS and CDR2 SASEGT. This CDR3 reads CASTGWETQYF. The CDR3 coding sequence is TGTGCCAGCACCGGGTGGGAGACCCAGTACTTC.

The chain uses TRBV7-9 and TRBJ2-7, with 9 bases identical to TRBD2. J lost 3 bases, V lost 5 bases, and 8 bases had no gene match. The V gene's germline CDR1 is SEHNR and CDR2 FQNEAQ (reference sequence). This CDR3 has 15 residues. The CDR3, as DNA: TGTGCCAGCAGCCCTAGTGGGACTAGCTTCTACGAGCAGTACTTC. It is translated as CASSPSGTSFYEQYF.

At least ten counts were recorded for this clone. The rearrangement joins TRBV7-2 to TRBJ2-1, with 10 bases fitting TRBD2. Germline V gene data show CDR1 as SGHTA and CDR2 as FQGNSA. Trimming removed 5 bases from V and 2 bases from J; junction bases left unmatched: 6. The length of the CDR3 is 16 residues. The CDR3 protein is CASSPAGTSAYNEQFF. The CDR3 bases are TGTGCCAGCAGCCCTGCTGGGACTAGCGCCTACAATGAGCAGTTCTTC.

V usage is TRBV4-2 and J usage is TRBJ2-6, with 8 bases that match TRBD2. V was pared by 10 bases and J by 1 base, with 15 bases of the junction left unmatched. Germline loops: CDR1 LGHNA, CDR2 YNFKEQ. The CDR3 spans 18 residues. CDR3 nucleotides: TGTGCCACCTCGCCAGGGGAGCGGGAGTATTCTGGGGCCAACGTCCTGACTTTC. It yields the protein CATSPGEREYSGANVLTF.

The chain links TRBV6-2 or TRBV6-3 to TRBJ2-1, with 15 nucleotides matching TRBD2. CDR3 length: 19 residues. CDR1 is MNHEY, CDR2 SVGEGT, per germline. With 10 bases clipped from V and 0 bases from J, the junction kept 13 bases outside the gene matches. The chain's CDR3 is CANKGFGLAGGSSYNEQFF. The CDR3 nucleotides are TGTGCCAACAAAGGGTTCGGACTAGCGGGAGGGAGCTCCTACAATGAGCAGTTCTTC.

By proportion, this clone is medium-sized. This chain uses TRBV19 with TRBJ1-1, with D possibly matching TRBD1 (5 bases). Per germline, CDR1 LNHDA and CDR2 SQIVND (reference sequence). The germline V and J ends were trimmed by 1 base and 4 bases, with 13 bases remaining between them. This CDR3 is 15 amino acids long. This CDR3 is CASSIGGSGGTEAFF. The CDR3 region has the DNA TGTGCCAGTAGTATAGGGGGCAGCGGGGGCACTGAAGCTTTCTTT.

This clone was seen at least ten times. The same CDR3 can be traced to other DNA sequences in this sample. The gene calls are TRBV5-6 and TRBJ2-7; possible D gene TRBD2, 6 bases. This CDR3 has 14 amino acids. Trimming pared 2 bases from V and 0 bases from J, leaving 9 bases between. The germline V gene encodes CDR1 SGHDT and CDR2 YYEEEE. CDR3 sequence: CASSFSGGSYEQYF. Here the CDR3 DNA reads TGTGCCAGCAGCTTCTCCGGGGGCTCCTACGAGCAGTACTTC.

This clone was seen repeatedly, ten times or more. The chain uses TRBV11-2 and TRBJ2-5; 12 nucleotides match TRBD2. V gave up 1 base and J gave up 4 bases; unmatched junction bases: 4. Germline V gene data show CDR1 as SGHAT and CDR2 as FQNNGV. The CDR3 is made up of 16 amino acids. The CDR3 protein is CASSLGSSGRGETQYF. The CDR3 DNA follows: TGTGCCAGCAGCTTAGGCTCTAGCGGGAGGGGAGAGACCCAGTACTTC.

The J gene is TRBJ2-6, the V gene TRBV18; D ambiguous. The V end lost 3 bases, the J end lost 0 bases, and 6 bases lay between the germline ends. Per the germline V gene, CDR1 is KGHSH and CDR2 is LQKENI. CDR3 length equals 15 residues. The CDR3 DNA is TGTGCCAGCTCACCTGGAAACTCTGGGGCCAACGTCCTGACTTTC. Amino acids: CASSPGNSGANVLTF.

This clone was picked up a small number of times. V and J are TRBV6-1 and TRBJ2-7, with 8 nucleotides matching TRBD2. V trimming: 6 bases; J trimming: 3 bases; junction bases outside the gene matches: 7. This CDR3 spans 14 amino acids. The germline gives CDR1 MNHNS, CDR2 SASEGT. The CDR3 protein is CASSRAGALYEQYF. CDR3 in DNA: TGTGCCAGCAGCAGAGCGGGAGCCCTCTACGAGCAGTACTTC.

The chain couples TRBV20-1 to TRBJ2-1; 7 bases match TRBD2. The CDR3 totals 15 residues. Trimming took 1 base from V and 6 from J; bases not matched to a gene: 9. CDR1 DFQATT and CDR2 SNEGSKA come from the germline V gene (reference sequence). The CDR3 DNA reads TGCAGTGCTAGAGGTAAGCGGGACGGCTTCAATGAGCAGTTCTTC. Protein sequence: CSARGKRDGFNEQFF.

The rearrangement links TRBV6-1 to TRBJ1-1; D unclear. Trimming pared 8 bases from V and 11 bases from J, leaving 9 bases between. The CDR3 is 9 amino acids. Per the germline V gene, CDR1 is MNHNS and CDR2 is SASEGT. Here the CDR3 DNA reads TGTGCCAGCTTGCGTCGGGCTTTCTTT. It encodes CASLRRAFF.

The chain carries TRBV6-1 and TRBJ2-1; 8 bases are shared with TRBD2. The germline V gene has CDR1 MNHNS and CDR2 SASEGT. Trimming removed 1 base from V and 7 bases from J; junction bases left unmatched: 9. The CDR3 spans 16 residues. The DNA for the CDR3 is TGTGCCAGCAGTGAAGGAAAAACTAGCGGACCGAATGAGCAGTTCTTC. The encoded protein is CASSEGKTSGPNEQFF.

This clone appeared many times. The V call is TRBV5-1, the J call TRBJ2-7; weak D call: TRBD2 (5 bases). The CDR3 consists of 13 residues. Germline V gene data show CDR1 as SGHRS and CDR2 as YFSETQ. Between the trimmed V and J ends, which lost 0 bases and 2 bases, there was a span of 6 bases. The CDR3 nucleotides are TGCGCCAGCAGCTTGGCCGGGACCTACGAGCAGTACTTC. Translated, it gives CASSLAGTYEQYF.

This clone was seen a handful of times. The rearrangement joins TRBV2 to TRBJ1-2, with 9 bases matching TRBD1. Germline assignment: CDR1 SNHLY and CDR2 FYNNEI. CDR3 length equals 15 residues. Trimming removed 3 bases from V and 8 bases from J; junction bases left unmatched: 10. The CDR3 sequence is CASSDEGQGIMGYTF. DNA of the CDR3: TGTGCCAGCAGTGATGAGGGACAGGGAATAATGGGCTACACCTTC.